A selection of T cell receptor beta chains follows, all from one sample in a study of cytomegalovirus exposure and HLA in healthy donors. Sequencing was performed with immunoSEQ multiplex PCR; in TCRdb, only in-frame clones are kept and a portion is missing. The data hold 70,000 to 80,000 clones, with 94% observed a single time. Sequencing input: PBMCs. These receptors were collected from a woman in her late teens or twenties in good health and CMV-seropositive. The CDR3 runs from the conserved cysteine through the conserved F or W. The D gene is left open where the match is weak. Only some rows state a clone size, as once, few, many or a class for expanded clones.

>TRBV5-4|.|TRBD1|TRBJ1-6
CASSQTGVNSPLHF
TGTGCCAGCAGCCAGACAGGGGTAAATTCACCCCTCCACTTT
>TRBV19|.|.|TRBJ1-1
CASSPPTDTTEAFF
TGTGCCAGTAGTCCCCCGACAGATACAACTGAAGCTTTCTTT
>TRBV18|.|TRBD2|TRBJ2-3
CASSPGTSGLSTDTQYF
TGTGCCAGCTCACCAGGGACTAGCGGTCTTAGCACAGATACGCAGTATTTT
>TRBV7-2|.|.|TRBJ1-1
CASSSLGGDTEAFF
TGTGCCAGCAGCTCCTTAGGGGGAGACACTGAAGCTTTCTTT
>TRBV6-4|.|TRBD1|TRBJ2-2
CASSDCCAGGNTGELFF
TGTGCCAGCAGTGATTGCTGCGCAGGGGGTAACACCGGGGAGCTGTTTTTT
>TRBV7-3|.|.|TRBJ2-1
CASSSQGPNNEQFF
TGTGCCAGCAGCTCCCAGGGCCCAAACAATGAGCAGTTCTTC
>TRBV28|once|.|TRBJ1-2
CASSFRAYGYTF
TGTGCCAGCAGTTTCCGCGCCTATGGCTACACCTTC
>TRBV10-3|.|.|TRBJ1-1
CAISESGGGDTEAFF
TGTGCCATCAGTGAGTCAGGAGGAGGGGACACTGAAGCTTTCTTT
>TRBV7-3|once|TRBD2|TRBJ2-3
CASSFASGMLLTDTQYF
TGTGCCAGCAGCTTTGCTAGCGGGATGTTGTTAACAGATACGCAGTATTTT
>TRBV5-6|.|TRBD2|TRBJ2-2
CASSWGLAGGTNTGELFF
TGTGCCAGCAGCTGGGGACTAGCGGGGGGCACGAACACCGGGGAGCTGTTTTTT
>TRBV18|.|TRBD1|TRBJ2-1
CASSPWTGNEQFF
TGTGCCAGCTCACCCTGGACAGGGAACGAGCAGTTCTTC
>TRBV11-1|.|.|TRBJ2-1
CASSRATDSYNEQFF
TGTGCCAGCAGCCGAGCGACTGACTCCTACAATGAGCAGTTCTTC
>TRBV27|.|TRBD1|TRBJ2-3
CASSVRQGADTQYF
TGTGCCAGCAGTGTTAGACAGGGGGCGGATACGCAGTATTTT
>TRBV7-9|.|.|TRBJ2-1
CASSLGGLRAYNEQFF
TGTGCCAGCAGCTTAGGGGGACTGCGGGCCTACAATGAGCAGTTCTTC
>TRBV5-1|.|.|TRBJ1-1
CASSLTGPNTEAFF
TGCGCCAGCAGCTTGACAGGGCCGAACACTGAAGCTTTCTTT
>TRBV11-3|.|.|TRBJ2-2
CASSFGPGELFF
TGTGCCAGCAGCTTTGGGCCCGGGGAGCTGTTTTTT
>TRBV7-8|.|TRBD1|TRBJ1-4
CASSKTGRDEKLFF
TGTGCCAGCAGCAAGACAGGGCGAGATGAAAAACTGTTTTTT
>TRBV5-8|.|.|TRBJ2-2
CASSPYRVQNTGELFF
TGTGCCAGCAGCCCCTACAGAGTCCAGAACACCGGGGAGCTGTTTTTT
>TRBV7-9|.|TRBD1|TRBJ2-7
CASSLGTGPTYEQYF
TGTGCCAGCAGCTTAGGGACAGGGCCAACCTACGAGCAGTACTTC
>TRBV11-2|.|TRBD1|TRBJ1-6
CASSTPPGTVNSPLHF
TGTGCCAGCAGCACACCCCCCGGGACAGTTAATTCACCCCTCCACTTT